Listed below are T cell receptor beta chains from one sample, sequenced in a study of blood T cell repertoires in COVID-19. Generated by immunoSEQ multiplex PCR, the TCRdb table keeps only in-frame clones and is missing some. The repertoire holds roughly 220,000 clones, 80% to 90% seen once, with approximately 3.8% in the top ten. Material: PBMCs or T cells enriched from blood (not recorded which). The origin of the receptors is a woman aged 18-35 years in a cohort exposed to, infected with or recovered from COVID-19 (not recorded which). CDR3s include the opening cysteine and the closing phenylalanine or tryptophan. Size values are once, few and many counts, or a class for expanded clones, and some rows have none.

TRBV5-1	TRBJ1-4	-	CASSPGTGDQKLFF
TRBV18	TRBJ2-6	once	CASSSGEDSGANVLTF
TRBV18	TRBJ1-1	-	CASSPAENTEAFF
TRBV4-1	TRBJ1-6	-	CASSQVRDRDSPLHF
TRBV2	TRBJ1-2	once	CASRDQRQGLARRGYTF
TRBV5-1	TRBJ2-5	-	CASSRSGRPYQETQYF
TRBV5-1	TRBJ1-4	-	CASSLAGGNGVLFF
TRBV10-3	TRBJ1-3	few	CAITDRDFPGGSGNTIYF
TRBV18	TRBJ1-2	-	CASSRTGGANYGYTF
TRBV2	TRBJ2-5	-	CASSARLGQETQYF
TRBV3-1/TRBV3-2	TRBJ2-7	-	CASSPQDMSGSSYEQYF
TRBV20-1	TRBJ1-2	-	CSAILRIGYTF
TRBV10-3	TRBJ2-7	-	CAIRADSLLKEQYF
TRBV4-2	TRBJ2-7	-	CASSQDNRVTYEQYF
TRBV11-2	TRBJ2-3	-	CASSLSTDTQYF
TRBV29-1	TRBJ2-7	-	CSVEGGQKSSYEQYF
TRBV24-1	TRBJ1-1	-	CATSEVFGEAFF
TRBV21-1	TRBJ2-7	-	CASRTSGRCGEQYF
TRBV2	TRBJ2-7	-	CASSEGLAVSYEQYF
TRBV5-5	TRBJ2-6	-	CASSLARGYSGANVLTF
TRBV5-1	TRBJ2-7	-	CASSQGALDEQYF
TRBV5-1	TRBJ2-7	-	CASSRDRGRYEQYF
TRBV2	TRBJ1-1	-	CASSPRTAGAEAFF
TRBV7-3	TRBJ2-2	-	CASSLLAANTGELFF
TRBV6-5	TRBJ2-1	-	CASRPGRGDNEQFF
TRBV24-1	TRBJ2-2	-	CATSDITGTGELFF
TRBV19	TRBJ1-5	-	CASSHAQGCNQPQHF
TRBV19	TRBJ1-4	-	CASISYTGATNEKLFF